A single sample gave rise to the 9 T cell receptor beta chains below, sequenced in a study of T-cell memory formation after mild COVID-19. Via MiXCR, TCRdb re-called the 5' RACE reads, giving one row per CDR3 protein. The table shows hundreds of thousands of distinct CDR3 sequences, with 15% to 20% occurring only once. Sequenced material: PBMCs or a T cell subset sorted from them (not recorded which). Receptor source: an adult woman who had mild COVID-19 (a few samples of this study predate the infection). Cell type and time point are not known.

The CDR3: CATSDSYSDLYYEQYF. CDR3 nucleotides: TGTGCCACCAGTGATTCCTACTCGGATTTGTACTACGAGCAGTACTTC. The chain has TRBV24-1 and TRBJ2-7, with D uncertain. V lost 2 bases and J 3 bases, leaving 16 bases between the germline ends. The CDR3 is 16 residues long. CDR1 KGHDR and CDR2 SFDVKD come from the germline V gene.

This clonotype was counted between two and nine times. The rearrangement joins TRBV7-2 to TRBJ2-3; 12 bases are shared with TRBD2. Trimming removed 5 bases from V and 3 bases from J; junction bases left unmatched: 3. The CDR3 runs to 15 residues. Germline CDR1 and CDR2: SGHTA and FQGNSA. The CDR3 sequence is CASSPSGRGTDTQYF. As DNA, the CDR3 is TGTGCCAGCAGCCCTAGCGGGAGGGGAACAGATACGCAGTATTTT.

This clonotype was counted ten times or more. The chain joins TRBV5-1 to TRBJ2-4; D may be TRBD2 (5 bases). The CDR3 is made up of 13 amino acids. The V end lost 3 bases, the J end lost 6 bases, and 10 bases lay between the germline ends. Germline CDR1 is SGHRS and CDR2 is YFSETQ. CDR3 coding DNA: TGCGCCAGCAGCTCCCGACGGGGAAACATTCAGTACTTC. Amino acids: CASSSRRGNIQYF. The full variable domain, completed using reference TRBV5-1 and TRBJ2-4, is KAGVTQTPRYLIKTRGQQVTLSCSPISGHRSVSWYQQTPGQGLQFLFEYFSETQRNKGNFPGRFSGRQFSNSRSEMNVSTLELGDSALYLCASSSRRGNIQYFGAGTRLSVL.

This CDR3 is CASSLGAGLAGETQYF. Written as DNA, the CDR3 is TGTGCCAGCAGCCTTGGAGCGGGGCTAGCGGGAGAGACCCAGTACTTC. The chain links TRBV3-1 to TRBJ2-5; TRBD2 matches at 8 bases. From germline, CDR1 is LGHDT and CDR2 YNNKEL (reference sequence). Trimming removed 4 bases from V and 4 bases from J; junction bases left unmatched: 11. The CDR3 is made up of 16 amino acids.

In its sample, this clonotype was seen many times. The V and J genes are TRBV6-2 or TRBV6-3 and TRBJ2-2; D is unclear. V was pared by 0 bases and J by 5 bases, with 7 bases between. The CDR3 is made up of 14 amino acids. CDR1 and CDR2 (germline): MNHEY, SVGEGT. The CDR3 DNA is TGTGCCAGCAGTTACTCCTCGGGTACCGGGGAGCTGTTTTTT. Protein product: CASSYSSGTGELFF.

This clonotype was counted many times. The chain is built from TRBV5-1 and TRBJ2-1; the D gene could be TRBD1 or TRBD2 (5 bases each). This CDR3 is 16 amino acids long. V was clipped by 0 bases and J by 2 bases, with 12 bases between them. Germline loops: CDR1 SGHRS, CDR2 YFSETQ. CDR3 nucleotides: TGCGCCAGCAGCTTGGAGGGACCCCGAGCCTACAATGAGCAGTTCTTC. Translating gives CASSLEGPRAYNEQFF. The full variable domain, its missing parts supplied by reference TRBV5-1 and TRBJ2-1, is KAGVTQTPRYLIKTRGQQVTLSCSPISGHRSVSWYQQTPGQGLQFLFEYFSETQRNKGNFPGRFSGRQFSNSRSEMNVSTLELGDSALYLCASSLEGPRAYNEQFFGPGTRLTVL.

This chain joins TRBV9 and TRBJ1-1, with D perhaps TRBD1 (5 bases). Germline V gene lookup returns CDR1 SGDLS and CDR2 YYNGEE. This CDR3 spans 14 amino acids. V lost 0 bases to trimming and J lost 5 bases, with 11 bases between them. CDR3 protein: CASSVDAGLTEAFF. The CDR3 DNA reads TGTGCCAGCAGCGTAGACGCAGGGTTGACTGAAGCTTTCTTT.

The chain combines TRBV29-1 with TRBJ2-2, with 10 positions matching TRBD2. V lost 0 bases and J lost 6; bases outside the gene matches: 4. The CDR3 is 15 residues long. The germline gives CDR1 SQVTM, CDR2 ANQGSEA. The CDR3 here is CSVEETGTSAGELFF. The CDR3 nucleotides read TGCAGCGTTGAAGAAACCGGGACTAGCGCCGGGGAGCTGTTTTTT.

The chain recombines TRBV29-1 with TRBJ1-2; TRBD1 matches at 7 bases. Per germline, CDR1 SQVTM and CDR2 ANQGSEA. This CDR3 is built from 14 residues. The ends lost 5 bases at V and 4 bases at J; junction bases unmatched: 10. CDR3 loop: CSVQATGSIYGYTF. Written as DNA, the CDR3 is TGCAGCGTTCAAGCGACAGGGTCTATCTATGGCTACACCTTC.